This T cell receptor (beta chain) was captured in a study of shared clonotypes between healthy human individuals. General study findings and limits: Only blood was sampled, and tissue TCR repertoires likely differ from blood ones. Clonotype sharing levels among donors were expected to vary with sequencing depth.

Genomic DNA (from each subset) was split evenly across several immunoSEQ plates. Sequencing used immunoSEQ multiplex PCR; TCRdb keeps in-frame clones, though not all of them. The sample records under 600,000 clones, 95% to 98% being singletons. The CDR3 sequence is 13 residues long. Trimming cost V 2 bases and J 4 bases, with 6 bases left between them. Germline CDR1 KGHSH, CDR2 LQKENI. Of note for this clone: As yet, its antigen is unknown.

Donors were healthy HIV-negative adults without recent acute infections or vaccinations. The sample taken for sequencing was naive CD4+ T cells sorted from blood. Subset denoted: CD45RA+ positively selected. The clonotype was recovered from a woman aged 30 to 39 in good health. The chain has TRBV18 and TRBJ1-3; no firm D call. For the CDR3, the DNA is TGTGCCAGCTCACCAGCACAGGGAAACACCATATATTTT. This codes for CASSPAQGNTIYF.